This T cell receptor beta chain was recorded in a study of T cells in tuberculosis. Time point specified: new active TB diagnosis, blood taken before or within 7 days of starting treatment. TCRdb's copy holds only in-frame clones and misses some; the assay was immunoSEQ multiplex PCR. The sample records fewer than 40,000 clones, approximately 90% being singletons. Germline V gene sequence: CDR1 MNHEY, CDR2 SVGAGI. The CDR3 extends over 15 amino acids. Trimming removed 5 bases from V and 7 bases from J, with 17 bases in between. The sequenced sample was PBMCs, obtained at tuberculosis diagnosis. The receptor comes from an adult with tuberculosis. V gene TRBV6-5 combines with J gene TRBJ1-4, with D possibly matching TRBD1 (5 bases). In DNA, the CDR3 is TGTGCCAGCAGTCCAAAGTCAGGGCGGAGTGAAAAACTGTTTTTT. The encoded protein is CASSPKSGRSEKLFF.